This T cell receptor beta chain came from a study of blood T cell repertoires in COVID-19. The overall study: Acute and convalescent COVID-19 samples came from the United States, Italy and Spain.

Sequencing used immunoSEQ multiplex PCR; TCRdb keeps in-frame clones, though not all of them. The sample has 200,000 to 250,000 clones; approximately 80% are singletons. This clone was found a few times. Germline V gene sequence: CDR1 SNHLY, CDR2 FYNNEI. The CDR3 has 18 amino acids. V lost 3 bases to trimming and J lost 0 bases, with 19 bases between them. This receptor was taken from a man in his fifties or sixties who had recovered from COVID-19. The chain joins TRBV2 to TRBJ2-3; perhaps TRBD1 as D (5 bases). The sequenced sample was PBMCs or T cells enriched from blood (not recorded which). CDR3 region: CASSERTQTLSSTDTQYF. CDR3 nucleotides: TGTGCCAGCAGTGAGCGGACACAAACATTATCCAGCACAGATACGCAGTATTTT. Together with reference TRBV2 and TRBJ2-3, the CDR3 gives the full variable domain: EPEVTQTPSHQVTQMGQEVILRCVPISNHLYFYWYRQILGQKVEFLVSFYNNEISEKSEIFDDQFSVERPDGSNFTLKIRSTKLEDSAMYFCASSERTQTLSSTDTQYFGPGTRLTVL.